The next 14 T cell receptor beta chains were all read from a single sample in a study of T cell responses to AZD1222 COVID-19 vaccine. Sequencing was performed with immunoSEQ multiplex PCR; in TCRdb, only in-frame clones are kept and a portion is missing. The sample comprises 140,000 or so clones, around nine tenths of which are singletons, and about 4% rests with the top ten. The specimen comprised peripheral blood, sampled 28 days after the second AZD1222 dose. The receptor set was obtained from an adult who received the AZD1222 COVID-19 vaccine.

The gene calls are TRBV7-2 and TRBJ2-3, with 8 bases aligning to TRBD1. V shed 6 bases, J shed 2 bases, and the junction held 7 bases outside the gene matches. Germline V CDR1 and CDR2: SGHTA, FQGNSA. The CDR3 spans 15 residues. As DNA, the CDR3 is TGTGCCAGCAGTTCTACGGGACAGGCCACAGATACGCAGTATTTT. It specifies CASSSTGQATDTQYF.

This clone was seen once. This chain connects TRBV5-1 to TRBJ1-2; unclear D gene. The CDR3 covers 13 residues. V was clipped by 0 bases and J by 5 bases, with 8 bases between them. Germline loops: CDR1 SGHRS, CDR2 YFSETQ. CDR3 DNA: TGCGCCAGCAGCTTGGGGCCGGTGTATGGCTACACCTTC. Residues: CASSLGPVYGYTF.

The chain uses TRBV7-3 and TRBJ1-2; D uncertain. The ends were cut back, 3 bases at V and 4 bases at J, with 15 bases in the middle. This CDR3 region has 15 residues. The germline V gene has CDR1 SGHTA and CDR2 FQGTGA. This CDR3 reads CASSLTPAGLYGYTF. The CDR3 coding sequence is TGTGCCAGCAGCTTGACGCCGGCGGGTCTCTATGGCTACACCTTC.

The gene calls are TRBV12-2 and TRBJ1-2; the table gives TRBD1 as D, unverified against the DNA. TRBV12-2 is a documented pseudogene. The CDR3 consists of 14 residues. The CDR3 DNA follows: TGTGCAAGTCGCTACCTGACAGGTGGCTATGGCTACACCTTC. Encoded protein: CASRYLTGGYGYTF.

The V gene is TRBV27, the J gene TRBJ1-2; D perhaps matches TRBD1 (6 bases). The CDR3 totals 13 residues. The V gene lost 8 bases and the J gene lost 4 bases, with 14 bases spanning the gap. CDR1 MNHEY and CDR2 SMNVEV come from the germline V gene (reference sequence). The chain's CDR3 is CASRQTGTYGYTF. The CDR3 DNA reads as TGTGCCAGCCGACAAACAGGGACCTATGGCTACACCTTC.

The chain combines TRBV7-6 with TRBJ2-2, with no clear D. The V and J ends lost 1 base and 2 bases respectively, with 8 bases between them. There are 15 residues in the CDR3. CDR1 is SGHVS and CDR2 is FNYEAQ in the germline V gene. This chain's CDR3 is CASSLETLNTGELFF. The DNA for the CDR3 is TGTGCCAGCAGCTTAGAGACTCTTAACACCGGGGAGCTGTTTTTT.

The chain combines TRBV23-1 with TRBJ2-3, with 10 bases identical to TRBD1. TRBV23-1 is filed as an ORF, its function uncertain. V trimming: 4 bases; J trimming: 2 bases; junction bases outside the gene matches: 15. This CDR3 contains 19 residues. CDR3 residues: CASSLIRDRGPPYTDTQYF. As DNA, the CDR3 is TGCGCCAGCAGTCTTATCCGGGACAGGGGCCCTCCCTACACAGATACGCAGTATTTT.

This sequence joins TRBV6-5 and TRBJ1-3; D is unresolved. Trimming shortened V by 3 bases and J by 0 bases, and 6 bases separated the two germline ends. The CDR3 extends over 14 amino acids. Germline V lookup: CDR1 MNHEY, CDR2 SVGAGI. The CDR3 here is CASSYQISGNTIYF. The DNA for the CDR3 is TGTGCCAGCAGTTATCAGATCTCTGGAAACACCATATATTTT.

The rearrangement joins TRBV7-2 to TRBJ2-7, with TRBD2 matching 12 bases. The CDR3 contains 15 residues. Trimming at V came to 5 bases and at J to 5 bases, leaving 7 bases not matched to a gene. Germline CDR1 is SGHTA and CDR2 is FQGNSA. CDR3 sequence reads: CASSPTSGSPHEQYF. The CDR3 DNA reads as TGTGCCAGCAGCCCGACTAGCGGGAGTCCCCACGAGCAGTACTTC.

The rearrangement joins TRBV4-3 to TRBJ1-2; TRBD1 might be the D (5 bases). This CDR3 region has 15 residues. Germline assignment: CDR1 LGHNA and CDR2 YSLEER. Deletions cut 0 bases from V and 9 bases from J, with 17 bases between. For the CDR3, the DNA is TGCGCCAGCAGCCAAGATCGTGGGACGATAAGGCGCTACACCTTC. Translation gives CASSQDRGTIRRYTF.

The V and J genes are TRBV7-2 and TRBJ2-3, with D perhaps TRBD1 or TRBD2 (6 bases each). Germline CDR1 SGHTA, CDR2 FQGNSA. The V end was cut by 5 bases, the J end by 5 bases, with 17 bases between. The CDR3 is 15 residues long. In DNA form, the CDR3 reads TGTGCCAGCAGCCTACGAAGAGGGGGGCAAGATACGCAGTATTTT. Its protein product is CASSLRRGGQDTQYF.

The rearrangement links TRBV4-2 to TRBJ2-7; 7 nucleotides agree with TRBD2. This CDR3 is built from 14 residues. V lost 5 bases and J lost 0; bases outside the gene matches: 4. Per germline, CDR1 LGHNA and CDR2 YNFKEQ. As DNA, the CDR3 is TGTGCCAGCAGCTCTGGGGGGGGCTCCTACGAGCAGTACTTC. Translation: CASSSGGGSYEQYF.

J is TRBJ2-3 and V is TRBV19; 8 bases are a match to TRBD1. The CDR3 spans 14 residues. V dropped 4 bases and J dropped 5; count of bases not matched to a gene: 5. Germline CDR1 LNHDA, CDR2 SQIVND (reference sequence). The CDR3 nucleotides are TGTGCCAGTAGTACCCAGGGGGCAGTAGATACGCAGTATTTT. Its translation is CASSTQGAVDTQYF.

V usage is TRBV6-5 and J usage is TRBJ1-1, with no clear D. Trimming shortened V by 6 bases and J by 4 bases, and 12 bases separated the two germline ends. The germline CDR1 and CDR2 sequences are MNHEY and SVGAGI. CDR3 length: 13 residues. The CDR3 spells CASSPFESTEAFF. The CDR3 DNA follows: TGTGCCAGCAGCCCCTTCGAATCCACTGAAGCTTTCTTT.